This T cell receptor (beta chain) was sequenced for a study of shared clonotypes between healthy human individuals. All donors qualified as healthy HIV-negative adults and had experienced no recent acute infections or vaccinations. Only in-frame clones appear in the TCRdb table, and some are missing; sequencing was by immunoSEQ multiplex PCR. This sample yields around 450,000 clones, of which roughly 77% are seen a single time; over 10% belongs to the top ten. Notes on the study in general: It was expected that sequencing depth would affect clonotype sharing among donors.

The CDR3 is made up of 13 amino acids. Germline assignment: CDR1 SNHLY and CDR2 FYNNEI. Worth noting for this clone: No antigen is known for it. It may be a read error: a sequence one base away is much more abundant.

This TCR derives from a woman aged 40-49 years in good health. Some clones in this sample may be carry-over from other donors' samples. Material for sequencing was PBMCs. This chain uses TRBV2 with TRBJ2-7, with D maybe TRBD2 (6 bases). The CDR3 region is CTSSDGSSYEQYF. The CDR3 region has the DNA TGTACCAGCAGTGACGGGAGCTCCTACGAGCAGTACTTC.